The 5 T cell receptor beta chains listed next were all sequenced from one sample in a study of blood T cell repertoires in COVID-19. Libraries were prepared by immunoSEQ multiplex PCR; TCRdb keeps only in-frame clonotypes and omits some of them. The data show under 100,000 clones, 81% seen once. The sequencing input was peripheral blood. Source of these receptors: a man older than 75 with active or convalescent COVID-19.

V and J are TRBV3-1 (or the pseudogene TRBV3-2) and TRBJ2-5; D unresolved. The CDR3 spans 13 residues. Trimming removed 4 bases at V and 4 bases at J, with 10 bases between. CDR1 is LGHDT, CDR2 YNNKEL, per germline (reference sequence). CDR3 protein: CASSRSERETQYF. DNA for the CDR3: TGTGCCAGCAGCCGGAGCGAGAGAGAGACCCAGTACTTC.

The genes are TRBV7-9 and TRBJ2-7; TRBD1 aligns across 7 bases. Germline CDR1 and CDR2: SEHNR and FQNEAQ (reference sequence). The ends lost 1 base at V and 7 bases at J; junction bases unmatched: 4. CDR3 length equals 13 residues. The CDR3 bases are TGTGCCAGCAGCTTAGAGGGGGCTCGAGAGCAGTACTTC. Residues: CASSLEGAREQYF.

CDR3 DNA sequence: TGTGCCACCAGTGACGGGACAGGGAAAAATGAGCAGTTCTTC. Protein sequence: CATSDGTGKNEQFF. This chain connects TRBV24-1 to TRBJ2-1; TRBD1 agrees at 9 bases. This CDR3 comprises 14 residues. V lost 4 bases to trimming and J lost 7 bases; unmatched junction nucleotides: 4. Germline CDR1 reads KGHDR; CDR2 reads SFDVKD.

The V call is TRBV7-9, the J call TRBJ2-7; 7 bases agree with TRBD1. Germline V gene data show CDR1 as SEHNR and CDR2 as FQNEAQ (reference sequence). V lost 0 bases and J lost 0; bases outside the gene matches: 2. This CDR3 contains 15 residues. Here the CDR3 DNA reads TGTGCCAGCAGCTTAGCAGGACAGGACTCCTACGAGCAGTACTTC. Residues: CASSLAGQDSYEQYF.

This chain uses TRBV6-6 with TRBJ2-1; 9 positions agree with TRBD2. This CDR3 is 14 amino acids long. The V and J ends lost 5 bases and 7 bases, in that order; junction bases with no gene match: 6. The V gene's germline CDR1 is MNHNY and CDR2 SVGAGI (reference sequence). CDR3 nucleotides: TGTGCCAGCAGTGAGGCGCGGGGGGGAAATGAGCAGTTCTTC. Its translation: CASSEARGGNEQFF.